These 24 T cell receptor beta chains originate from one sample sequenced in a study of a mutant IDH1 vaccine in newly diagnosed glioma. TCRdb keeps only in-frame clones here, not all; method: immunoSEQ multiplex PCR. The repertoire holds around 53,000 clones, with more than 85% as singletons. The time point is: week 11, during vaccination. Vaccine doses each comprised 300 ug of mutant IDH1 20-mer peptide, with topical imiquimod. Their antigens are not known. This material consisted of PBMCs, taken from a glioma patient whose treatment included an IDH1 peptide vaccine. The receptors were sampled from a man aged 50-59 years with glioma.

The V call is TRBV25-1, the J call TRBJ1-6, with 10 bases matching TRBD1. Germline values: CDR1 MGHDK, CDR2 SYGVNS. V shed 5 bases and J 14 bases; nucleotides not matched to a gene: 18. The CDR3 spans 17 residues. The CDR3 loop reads CASSPRSGQGGPFTLHF. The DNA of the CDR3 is TGTGCCAGCAGTCCCCGATCCGGACAGGGGGGCCCATTCACCCTCCACTTT.

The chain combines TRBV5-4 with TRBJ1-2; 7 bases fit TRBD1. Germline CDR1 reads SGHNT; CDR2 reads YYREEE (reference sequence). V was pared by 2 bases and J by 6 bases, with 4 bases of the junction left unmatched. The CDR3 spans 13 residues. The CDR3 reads CASSLTGDHGYTF. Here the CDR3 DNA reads TGTGCCAGCAGCTTAACAGGGGACCATGGCTACACCTTC.

The CDR3 nucleotides are TGTGCCAGTAGTATACGATATAGTGGCAGGCCAACCGGCCAAAGCAATGAGCAGTTCTTC. Its translation is CASSIRYSGRPTGQSNEQFF. J is TRBJ2-1 and V is TRBV19; D unclear. The germline gives CDR1 LNHDA, CDR2 SQIVND (reference sequence). The V end was cut by 2 bases, the J end by 6 bases, with 29 bases between. The CDR3 contains 20 residues.

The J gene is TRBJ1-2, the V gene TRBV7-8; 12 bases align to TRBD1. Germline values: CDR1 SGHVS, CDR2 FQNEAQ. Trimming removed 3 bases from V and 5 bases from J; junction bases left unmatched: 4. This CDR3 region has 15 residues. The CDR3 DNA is TGTGCCAGCAGCTTTGCGGGACAGGGGGCTTATGGCTACACCTTC. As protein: CASSFAGQGAYGYTF.

As DNA, the CDR3 is TGTGCCAGCAGCTCGCCGGGACAGAAAGTCTATGGCTACACCTTC. Residues: CASSSPGQKVYGYTF. The V gene is TRBV7-2, the J gene TRBJ1-2; 7 nucleotides line up with TRBD1. The V gene end was trimmed by 4 bases and the J gene end by 4 bases; junction bases not matched to a gene: 9. The CDR3 sequence is 15 residues long. The germline V gene encodes CDR1 SGHTA and CDR2 FQGNSA.

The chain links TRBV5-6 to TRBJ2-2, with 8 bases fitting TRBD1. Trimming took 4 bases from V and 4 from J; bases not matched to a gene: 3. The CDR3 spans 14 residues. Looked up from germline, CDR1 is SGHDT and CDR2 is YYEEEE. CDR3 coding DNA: TGTGCCAGCAGCCCGACAGGGGTCACCGGGGAGCTGTTTTTT. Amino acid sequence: CASSPTGVTGELFF.

CDR3: CASRAPGTANTEAFF. The CDR3 DNA reads TGTGCCAGCAGGGCACCTGGGACAGCGAACACTGAAGCTTTCTTT. The V and J genes are TRBV25-1 and TRBJ1-1; 7 bases align to TRBD1. Germline CDR1 MGHDK, CDR2 SYGVNS. This CDR3 comprises 15 residues. Trimming at V came to 6 bases and at J to 1 base, leaving 8 bases not matched to a gene.

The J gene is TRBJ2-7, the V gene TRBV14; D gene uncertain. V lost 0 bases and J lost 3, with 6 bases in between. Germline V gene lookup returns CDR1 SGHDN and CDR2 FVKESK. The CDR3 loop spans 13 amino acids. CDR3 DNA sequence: TGTGCCAGCAGCCAAGAAAGGGACTACGAGCAGTACTTC. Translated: CASSQERDYEQYF.

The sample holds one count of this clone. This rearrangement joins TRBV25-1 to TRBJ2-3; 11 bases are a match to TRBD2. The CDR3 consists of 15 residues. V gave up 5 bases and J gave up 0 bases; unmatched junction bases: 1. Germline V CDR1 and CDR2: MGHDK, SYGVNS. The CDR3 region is CASSRTSGSTDTQYF. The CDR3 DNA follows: TGTGCCAGCAGTCGGACTAGCGGGAGCACAGATACGCAGTATTTT.

The CDR3 DNA is TGCGCCAGCAGCTTGGAGCCGTTTAACTATGGCTACACCTTC. It yields the protein CASSLEPFNYGYTF. V usage is TRBV5-1 and J usage is TRBJ1-2; D uncertain. Trimming left V 0 bases short and J 1 base short, with 7 bases between. Looked up from germline, CDR1 is SGHRS and CDR2 is YFSETQ. The CDR3 has 14 residues.

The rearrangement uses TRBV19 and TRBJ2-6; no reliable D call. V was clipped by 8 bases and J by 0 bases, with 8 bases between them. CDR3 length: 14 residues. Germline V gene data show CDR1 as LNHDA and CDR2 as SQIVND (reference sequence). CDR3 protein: CASGLTSGANVLTF. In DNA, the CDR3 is TGTGCCAGTGGTCTGACCTCTGGGGCCAACGTCCTGACTTTC.

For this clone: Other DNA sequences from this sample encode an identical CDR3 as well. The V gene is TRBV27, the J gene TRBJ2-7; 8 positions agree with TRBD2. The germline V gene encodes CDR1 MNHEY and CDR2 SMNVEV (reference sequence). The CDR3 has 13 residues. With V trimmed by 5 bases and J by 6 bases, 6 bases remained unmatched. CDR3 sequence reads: CASSPPGGREQYF. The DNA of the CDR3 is TGTGCCAGCAGTCCCCCGGGGGGGCGCGAGCAGTACTTC.

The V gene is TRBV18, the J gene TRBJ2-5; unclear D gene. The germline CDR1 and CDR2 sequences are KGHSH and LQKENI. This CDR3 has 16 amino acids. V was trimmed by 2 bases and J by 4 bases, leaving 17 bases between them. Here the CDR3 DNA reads TGTGCCAGCTCACCATCGCGTAACATCTTGGGAGAGACCCAGTACTTC. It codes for CASSPSRNILGETQYF. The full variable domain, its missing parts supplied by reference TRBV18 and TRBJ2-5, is NAGVMQNPRHLVRRRGQEARLRCSPMKGHSHVYWYRQLPEEGLKFMVYLQKENIIDESGMPKERFSAEFPKEGPSILRIQQVVRGDSAAYFCASSPSRNILGETQYFGPGTRLLVL.

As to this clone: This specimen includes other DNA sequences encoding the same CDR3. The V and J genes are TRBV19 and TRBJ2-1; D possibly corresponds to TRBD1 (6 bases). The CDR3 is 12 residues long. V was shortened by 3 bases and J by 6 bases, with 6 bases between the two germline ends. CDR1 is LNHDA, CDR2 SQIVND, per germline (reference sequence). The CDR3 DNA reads TGTGCCAGTAGTATCAGGGGCAATGAGCAGTTCTTC. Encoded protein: CASSIRGNEQFF.

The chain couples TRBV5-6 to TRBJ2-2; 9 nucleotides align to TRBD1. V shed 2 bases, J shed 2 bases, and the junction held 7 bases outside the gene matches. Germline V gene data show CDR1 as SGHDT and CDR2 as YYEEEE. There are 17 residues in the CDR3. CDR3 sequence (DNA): TGTGCCAGCAGCTTTAAACAGGGGGCAGCTAACACCGGGGAGCTGTTTTTT. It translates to CASSFKQGAANTGELFF.

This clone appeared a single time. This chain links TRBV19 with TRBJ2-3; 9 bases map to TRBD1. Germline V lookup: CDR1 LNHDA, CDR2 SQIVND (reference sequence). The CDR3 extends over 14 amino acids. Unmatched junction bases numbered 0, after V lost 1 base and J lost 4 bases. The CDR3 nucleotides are TGTGCCAGTAGTATAGGACAGGGGGCAGATACGCAGTATTTT. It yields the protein CASSIGQGADTQYF.

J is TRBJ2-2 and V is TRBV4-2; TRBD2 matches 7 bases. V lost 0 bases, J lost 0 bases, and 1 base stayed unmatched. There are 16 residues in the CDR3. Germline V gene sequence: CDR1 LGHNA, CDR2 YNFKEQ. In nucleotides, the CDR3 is TGTGCCAGCAGCCAAGAAACTAGCGCGAACACCGGGGAGCTGTTTTTT. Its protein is CASSQETSANTGELFF.

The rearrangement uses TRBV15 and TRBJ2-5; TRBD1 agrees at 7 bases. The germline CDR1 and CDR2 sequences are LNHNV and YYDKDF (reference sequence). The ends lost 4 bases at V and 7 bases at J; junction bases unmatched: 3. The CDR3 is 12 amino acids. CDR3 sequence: CATSTRTGTQYF. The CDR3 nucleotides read TGTGCCACCAGCACCCGGACAGGGACCCAGTACTTC.

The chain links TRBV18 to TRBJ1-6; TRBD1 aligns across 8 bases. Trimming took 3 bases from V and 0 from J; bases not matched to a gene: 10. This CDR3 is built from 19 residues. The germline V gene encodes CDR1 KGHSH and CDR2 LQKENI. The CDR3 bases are TGTGCCAGCTCACCTACCAGCACAGGGGGGAGCTCCTATAATTCACCCCTCCACTTT. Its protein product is CASSPTSTGGSSYNSPLHF.

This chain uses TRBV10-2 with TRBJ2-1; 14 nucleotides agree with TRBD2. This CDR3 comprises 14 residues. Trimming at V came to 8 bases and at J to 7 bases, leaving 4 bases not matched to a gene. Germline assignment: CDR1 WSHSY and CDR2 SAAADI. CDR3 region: CASGGTSGRNEQFF. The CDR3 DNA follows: TGCGCCAGCGGAGGGACTAGCGGGAGAAATGAGCAGTTCTTC.

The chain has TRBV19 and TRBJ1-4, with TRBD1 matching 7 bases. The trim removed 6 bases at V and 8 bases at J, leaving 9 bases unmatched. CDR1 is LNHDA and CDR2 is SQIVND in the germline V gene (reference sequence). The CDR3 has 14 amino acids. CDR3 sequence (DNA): TGTGCCAGTAGAATACAGGGGTACGGCGAAAAACTGTTTTTT. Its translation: CASRIQGYGEKLFF.

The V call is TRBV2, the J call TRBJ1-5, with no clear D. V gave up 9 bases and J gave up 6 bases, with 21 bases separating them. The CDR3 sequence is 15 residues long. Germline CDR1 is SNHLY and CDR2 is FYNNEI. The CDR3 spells CASKRVSQNGQPQHF. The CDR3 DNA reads TGTGCCAGTAAGCGGGTCAGTCAGAATGGTCAGCCCCAGCATTTT.

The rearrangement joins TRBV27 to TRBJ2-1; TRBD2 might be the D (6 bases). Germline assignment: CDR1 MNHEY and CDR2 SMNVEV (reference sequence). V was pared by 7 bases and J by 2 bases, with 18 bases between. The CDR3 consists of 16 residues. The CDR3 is CASTGITGGPYNEQFF. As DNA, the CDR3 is TGTGCCAGCACTGGGATTACCGGGGGACCCTACAATGAGCAGTTCTTC.

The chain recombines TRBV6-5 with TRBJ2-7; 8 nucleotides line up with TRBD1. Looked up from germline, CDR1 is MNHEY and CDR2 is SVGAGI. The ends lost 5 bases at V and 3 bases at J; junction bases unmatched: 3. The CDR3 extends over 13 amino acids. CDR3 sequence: CASSRTGRYEQYF. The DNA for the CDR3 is TGTGCCAGCAGTCGGACAGGGCGCTACGAGCAGTACTTC.